This entry describes one T cell receptor beta chain. Its antigen is not identified. The treatment: approximately 11-day PBMC culture with coronavirus spike peptide pools or control peptides (ViraFEST assay). This record comes from a study of vaccination and CD4 T cells after COVID-19. Study overall: Sampling that followed vaccination took place a median approximately 70 days after dose two, within a range of 14 to 241.

Germline assignment: CDR1 MNHNS and CDR2 SASEGT. V was trimmed by 0 bases and J by 5 bases, leaving 11 bases between them. The CDR3 loop spans 15 amino acids. Sequenced with the Oncomine TCR Beta short-read assay was DNA taken from cultured CD4+ T cells. TCRdb passed the PCR reads through MiXCR, listing each CDR3 protein once. The sample includes fewer than 15,000 distinct CDR3 sequences, less than 70% of them seen just once. Study-wide results and caveats: SARS-CoV-2-reactive clonotypes showed a nonsignificant median rise from roughly 21 to 40.

The material sequenced was CD4+ T cells from blood, cultured in vitro, taken before SARS-CoV-2 vaccination. The sequence derives from a human donor who had recovered from COVID-19. The chain uses TRBV6-1 and TRBJ1-5; the D is unclear. The CDR3 nucleotides read TGTGCCAGCAGTGAAGCGGGAGGAAGTTATCAGCCCCAGCATTTT. Amino acids: CASSEAGGSYQPQHF.